The next 9 T cell receptor beta chains were all read from a single sample in a study of breast tumors, draining lymph nodes, adjacent tissues. In TCRdb, the multiplex PCR reads were re-called with MiXCR into one record per CDR3 protein. The sample gives about 230,000 distinct CDR3 sequences, approximately 30% of which show up once; around 1.4% is in the top ten. The lymph nodes were axillary draining lymph nodes from breast cancer patients. Sequences were obtained from axillary lymph node tissue. The receptor source for this set is a female donor with breast cancer. Some clones in this sample may be carry-over from other donors' samples.

Worth noting for this clonotype: At one end, the junction sequence differs from germline, possibly due to a read error. CDR3 protein: CASSVAPGPNTQSF. The DNA of the CDR3 is TGTGCCAGCAGCGTAGCACCCGGGCCAAATACGCAGTCTTTT. The V gene is TRBV9, the J gene TRBJ2-3; no clear D gene. Germline assignment: CDR1 SGDLS and CDR2 YYNGEE. CDR3 length equals 14 residues.

At least ten counts were recorded for this clonotype. V is TRBV18 and J is TRBJ2-3, with a tentative D call TRBD1 (6 bases). Germline-derived CDR1 and CDR2 are KGHSH and LQKENI. The CDR3 is 14 amino acids. Trimming took 5 bases from V and 4 from J, leaving 13 bases between them. For the CDR3, the DNA is TGTGCCAGCTCAACAGGGTCCCCTCCAGATACGCAGTATTTT. This codes for CASSTGSPPDTQYF.

This clonotype has at least ten counts. The rearrangement uses TRBV7-8 and TRBJ1-5; 8 bases fit TRBD1. The CDR3 is 15 residues long. Germline V lookup: CDR1 SGHVS, CDR2 FQNEAQ. J gave up 1 base and V 5 bases, and 4 bases lay outside the gene matches. The CDR3 sequence is CASSEDRVSNQPQHF. CDR3 coding DNA: TGTGCCAGCAGCGAGGACAGGGTCAGCAATCAGCCCCAGCATTTT.

This chain links TRBV19 with TRBJ1-1; maybe TRBD1 (5 bases). CDR3 length: 15 amino acids. Trimming shortened V by 3 bases and J by 4 bases, and 15 bases separated the two germline ends. Germline CDR1 is LNHDA and CDR2 is SQIVND (reference sequence). CDR3 sequence: CASSITWTTGTEAFF. The CDR3 DNA reads TGTGCCAGTAGTATTACTTGGACAACGGGCACTGAAGCTTTCTTT.

Only one count was recorded for this clonotype. The gene calls are TRBV15 and TRBJ1-2, with no clear D. Germline V lookup: CDR1 LNHNV, CDR2 YYDKDF (reference sequence). V was trimmed by 0 bases and J by 3 bases, leaving 8 bases between them. This CDR3 spans 14 amino acids. In DNA form, the CDR3 reads TGTGCCACCAGCAGAGATGGAGGGTACTATGGCTACACCTTC. Its protein product is CATSRDGGYYGYTF.

V usage is TRBV29-1 and J usage is TRBJ2-3, with TRBD2 identical over 8 bases. The CDR3 has 13 amino acids. CDR1 is SQVTM and CDR2 is ANQGSEA in the germline V gene. With 8 bases clipped from V and 3 bases from J, the junction kept 7 bases outside the gene matches. The CDR3 loop is CSLRGAPTDTQYF. CDR3 in DNA: TGCAGCTTGCGGGGGGCCCCTACAGATACGCAGTATTTT.

The table lists this clonotype with many counts. The chain has TRBV5-1 and TRBJ2-7; D not resolved. The CDR3 consists of 14 residues. The V gene lost 0 bases and the J gene lost 4 bases, with 11 bases spanning the gap. Germline CDR1 SGHRS, CDR2 YFSETQ. The CDR3 loop is CASSLAGREYEQYF. The CDR3 DNA follows: TGCGCCAGCAGCTTGGCCGGCAGAGAATACGAGCAGTACTTC.

This clonotype was detected ten times or more. The chain joins TRBV12-3 or TRBV12-4 to TRBJ2-1; D not resolved. V lost 6 bases and J 0 bases, leaving 9 bases between the germline ends. The CDR3 contains 14 residues. The CDR3 is CASSGQSSYNEQFF. The CDR3 nucleotides read TGTGCCAGCAGCGGGCAGAGCTCCTACAATGAGCAGTTCTTC.

This clonotype was counted ten times or more. The chain employs TRBV18 and TRBJ2-7; 9 positions match TRBD2. The CDR3 runs 16 residues. Germline assignment: CDR1 KGHSH and CDR2 LQKENI. V was clipped by 0 bases and J by 3 bases; unmatched bases: 6. CDR3 nucleotide sequence: TGTGCCAGCTCACCACCCTCACTAGCGGGTGGCTACGAGCAGTACTTC. Translating gives CASSPPSLAGGYEQYF.